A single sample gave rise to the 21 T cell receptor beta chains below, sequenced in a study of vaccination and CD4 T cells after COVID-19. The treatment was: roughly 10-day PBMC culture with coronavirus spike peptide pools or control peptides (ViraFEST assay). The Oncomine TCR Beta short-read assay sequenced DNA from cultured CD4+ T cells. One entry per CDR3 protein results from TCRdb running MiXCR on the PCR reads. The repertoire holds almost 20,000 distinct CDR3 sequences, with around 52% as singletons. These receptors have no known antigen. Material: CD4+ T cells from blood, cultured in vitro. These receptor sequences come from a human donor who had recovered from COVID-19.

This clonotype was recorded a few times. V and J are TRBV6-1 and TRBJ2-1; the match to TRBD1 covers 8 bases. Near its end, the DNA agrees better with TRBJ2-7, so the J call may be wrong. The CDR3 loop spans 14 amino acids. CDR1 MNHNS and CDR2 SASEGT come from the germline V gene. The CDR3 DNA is TGTGCCAGCAGTAAACAGGGGGGTGGCTACGAGCAGTACTTC. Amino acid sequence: CASSKQGGGYEQYF.

Here the CDR3 DNA reads TGTGCCACCAGCAGAGATAGCCGAGCGGCTACGCAGTATTTT. As protein: CATSRDSRAATQYF. The chain is built from TRBV15 and TRBJ2-3, with D perhaps matching TRBD2 (5 bases). Looked up from germline, CDR1 is LNHNV and CDR2 is YYDKDF (reference sequence). CDR3 length: 14 residues. V gave up 0 bases and J gave up 8 bases, with 12 bases separating them.

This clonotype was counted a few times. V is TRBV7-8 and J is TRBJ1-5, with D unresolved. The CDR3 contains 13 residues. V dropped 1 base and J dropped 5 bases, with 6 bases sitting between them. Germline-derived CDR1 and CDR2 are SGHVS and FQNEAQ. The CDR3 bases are TGTGCCAGCAGCTTAGTGGAGGATCAGCCCCAGCATTTT. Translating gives CASSLVEDQPQHF.

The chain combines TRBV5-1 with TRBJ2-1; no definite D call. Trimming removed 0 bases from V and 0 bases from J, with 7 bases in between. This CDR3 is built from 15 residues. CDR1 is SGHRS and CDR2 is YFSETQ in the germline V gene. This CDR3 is CASSLDGSSYNEQFF. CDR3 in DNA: TGCGCCAGCAGCTTGGATGGAAGCTCCTACAATGAGCAGTTCTTC.

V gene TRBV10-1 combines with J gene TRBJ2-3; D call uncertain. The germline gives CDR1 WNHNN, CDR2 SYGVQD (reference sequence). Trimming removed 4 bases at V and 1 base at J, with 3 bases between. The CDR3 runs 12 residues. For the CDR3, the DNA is TGCGCCAGCAGTGCCCGCACAGATACGCAGTATTTT. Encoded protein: CASSARTDTQYF.

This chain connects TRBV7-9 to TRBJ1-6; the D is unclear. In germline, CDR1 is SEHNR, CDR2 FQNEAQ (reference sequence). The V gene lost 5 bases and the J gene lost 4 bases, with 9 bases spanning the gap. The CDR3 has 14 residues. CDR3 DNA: TGTGCCAGCAGCCCCGCCACTTATAATTCACCCCTCCACTTT. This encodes CASSPATYNSPLHF.

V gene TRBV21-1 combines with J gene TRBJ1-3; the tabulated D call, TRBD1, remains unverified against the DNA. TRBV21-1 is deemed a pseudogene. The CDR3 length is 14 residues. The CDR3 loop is CASSKDRGRNTIYF. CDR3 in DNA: TGTGCCAGCAGCAAAGACAGGGGAAGAAACACCATATATTTT.

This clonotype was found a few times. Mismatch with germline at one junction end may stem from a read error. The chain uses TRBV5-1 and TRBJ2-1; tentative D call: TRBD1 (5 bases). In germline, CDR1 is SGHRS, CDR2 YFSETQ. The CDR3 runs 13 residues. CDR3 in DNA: TGCGCCAGCAGCTTACCAGGGTCGAATGTGCAGTTCTTC. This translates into CASSLPGSNVQFF.

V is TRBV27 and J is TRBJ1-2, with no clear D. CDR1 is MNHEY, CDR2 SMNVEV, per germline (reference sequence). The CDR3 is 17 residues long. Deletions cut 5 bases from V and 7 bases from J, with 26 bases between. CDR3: CASSPLPFRGGLAGYTF. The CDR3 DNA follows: TGTGCCAGCAGTCCGCTTCCATTCCGTGGCGGGTTGGCTGGCTACACCTTC.

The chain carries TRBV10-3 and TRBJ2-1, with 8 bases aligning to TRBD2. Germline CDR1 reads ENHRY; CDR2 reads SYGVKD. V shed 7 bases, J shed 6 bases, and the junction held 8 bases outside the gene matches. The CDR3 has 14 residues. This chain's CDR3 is CAIKTSGGGNEQFF. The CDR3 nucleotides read TGTGCCATCAAAACCAGCGGGGGTGGCAATGAGCAGTTCTTC.

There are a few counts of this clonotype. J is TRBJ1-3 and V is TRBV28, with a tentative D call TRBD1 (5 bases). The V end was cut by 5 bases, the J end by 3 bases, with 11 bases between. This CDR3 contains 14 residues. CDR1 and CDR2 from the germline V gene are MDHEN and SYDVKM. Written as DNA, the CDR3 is TGTGCCAGCAGTCCTGGGGGTCTTGGAAACACCATATATTTT. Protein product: CASSPGGLGNTIYF.

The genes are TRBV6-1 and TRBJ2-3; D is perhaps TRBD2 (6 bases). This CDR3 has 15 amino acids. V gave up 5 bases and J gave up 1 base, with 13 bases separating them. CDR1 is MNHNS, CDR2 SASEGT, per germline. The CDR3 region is CASSTLASGTDTQYF. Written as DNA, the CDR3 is TGTGCCAGCAGTACACTAGCATCTGGCACAGATACGCAGTATTTT.

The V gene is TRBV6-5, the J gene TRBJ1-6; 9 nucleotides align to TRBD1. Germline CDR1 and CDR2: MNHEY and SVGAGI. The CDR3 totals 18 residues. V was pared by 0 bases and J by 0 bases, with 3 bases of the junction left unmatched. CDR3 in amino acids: CASSYSTGGSSYNSPLHF. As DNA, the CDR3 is TGTGCCAGCAGTTACTCGACAGGGGGAAGCTCCTATAATTCACCCCTCCACTTT.

CDR3 region: CAITPTSGGYEQYF. For the CDR3, the DNA is TGTGCCATCACCCCTACTAGCGGGGGCTACGAGCAGTACTTC. The rearrangement joins TRBV10-3 to TRBJ2-7, with 11 nucleotides matching TRBD2. Germline CDR1 and CDR2: ENHRY and SYGVKD. Trimming at V came to 7 bases and at J to 3 bases, leaving 5 bases not matched to a gene. This CDR3 comprises 14 residues.

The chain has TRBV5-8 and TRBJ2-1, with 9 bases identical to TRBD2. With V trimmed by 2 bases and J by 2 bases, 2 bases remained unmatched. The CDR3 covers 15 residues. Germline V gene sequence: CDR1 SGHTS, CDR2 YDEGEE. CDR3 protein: CASSFSGSPYNEQFF. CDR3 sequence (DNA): TGTGCCAGCAGCTTTAGCGGGAGCCCCTACAATGAGCAGTTCTTC.

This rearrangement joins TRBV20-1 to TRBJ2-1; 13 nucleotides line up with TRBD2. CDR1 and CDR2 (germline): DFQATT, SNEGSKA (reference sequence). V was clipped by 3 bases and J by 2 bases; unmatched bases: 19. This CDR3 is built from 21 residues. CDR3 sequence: CSARPKILAGGPYKTYNEQFF. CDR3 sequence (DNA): TGCAGTGCTAGGCCTAAAATACTAGCGGGAGGGCCTTATAAGACCTACAATGAGCAGTTCTTC.

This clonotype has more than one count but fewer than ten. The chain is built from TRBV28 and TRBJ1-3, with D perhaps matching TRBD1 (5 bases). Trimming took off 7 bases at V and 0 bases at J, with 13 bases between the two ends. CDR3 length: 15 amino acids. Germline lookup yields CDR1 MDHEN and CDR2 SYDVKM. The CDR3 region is CASTSGVPSGNTIYF. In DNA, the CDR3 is TGTGCCAGCACATCGGGGGTCCCCTCTGGAAACACCATATATTTT.

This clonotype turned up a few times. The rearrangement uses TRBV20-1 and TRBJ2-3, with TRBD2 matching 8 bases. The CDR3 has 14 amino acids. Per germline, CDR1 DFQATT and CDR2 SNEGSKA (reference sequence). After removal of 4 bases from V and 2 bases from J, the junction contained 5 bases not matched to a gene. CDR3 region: CSAKRAGVTDTQYF. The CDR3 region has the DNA TGCAGTGCTAAACGAGCGGGGGTCACAGATACGCAGTATTTT.

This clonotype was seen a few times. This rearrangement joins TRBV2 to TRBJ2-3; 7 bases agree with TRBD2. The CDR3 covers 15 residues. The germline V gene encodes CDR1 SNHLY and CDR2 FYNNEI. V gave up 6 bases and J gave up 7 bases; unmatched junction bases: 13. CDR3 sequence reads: CASSGGTNYRHTQYF. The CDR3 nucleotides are TGTGCCAGCAGCGGAGGGACTAACTATCGTCATACGCAGTATTTT.

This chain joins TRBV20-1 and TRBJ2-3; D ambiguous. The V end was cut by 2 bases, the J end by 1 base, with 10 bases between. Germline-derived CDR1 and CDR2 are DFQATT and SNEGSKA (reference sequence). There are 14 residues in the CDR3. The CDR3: CSARKGFGTDTQYF. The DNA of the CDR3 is TGCAGTGCTAGAAAAGGATTTGGCACAGATACGCAGTATTTT.

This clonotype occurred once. CDR3 loop: CASSPKGQGYGYTF. CDR3 nucleotides: TGTGCCAGCAGCCCAAAAGGACAGGGTTATGGCTACACCTTC. V usage is TRBV7-2 and J usage is TRBJ1-2, with TRBD1 matching 8 bases. V lost 5 bases to trimming and J lost 5 bases; unmatched junction nucleotides: 7. Germline CDR1 and CDR2: SGHTA and FQGNSA. This CDR3 has 14 amino acids.